The 11 T cell receptor beta chains below were found in one sample sequenced in a study of T cell changes during pregnancy in multiple sclerosis. TCRdb keeps only in-frame clones here, not all; method: immunoSEQ multiplex PCR. The sample contains 55,000 to 80,000 clones, around 94% of which appear only once. Sample: peripheral blood, taken in the third trimester of pregnancy. Source of these receptors: a female donor with multiple sclerosis, enrolled in a pregnancy study.

The chain couples TRBV5-1 to TRBJ2-5; D perhaps matches TRBD1 (6 bases). Germline V gene lookup returns CDR1 SGHRS and CDR2 YFSETQ. V lost 4 bases to trimming and J lost 1 base, with 11 bases between them. The CDR3 is 14 amino acids. In nucleotides, the CDR3 is TGCGCCAGCAGCACCACAGGGATCCAAGAGACCCAGTACTTC. Protein sequence: CASSTTGIQETQYF.

The chain is built from TRBV6-5 and TRBJ1-2; TRBD1 is a possible D gene (6 bases). V gave up 2 bases and J gave up 3 bases, with 13 bases separating them. The CDR3 is 15 residues long. Germline CDR1 reads MNHEY; CDR2 reads SVGAGI. In DNA, the CDR3 is TGTGCCAGCAGTTACGCAACAGCAGGGGACTATGGCTACACCTTC. Its translation: CASSYATAGDYGYTF.

V and J are TRBV21-1 and TRBJ2-1; the table's TRBD1 call for D was not verified on the DNA. TRBV21-1 is designated a pseudogene. CDR3 length: 17 amino acids. CDR3 DNA sequence: TGTGCCAGCAGCAAGAACCCCCAGGTGGAATCCTACAATGAGCAGTTCTTC. Protein product: CASSKNPQVESYNEQFF.

The genes are TRBV29-1 and TRBJ1-2; 7 bases agree with TRBD1. The CDR3 length is 15 residues. V trimming: 6 bases; J trimming: 8 bases; junction bases outside the gene matches: 18. The germline CDR1 and CDR2 sequences are SQVTM and ANQGSEA. The CDR3 region has the DNA TGCAGCGTCAAAAGGACAGGCTTCGTTTCGGGCGGCTACACCTTC. Encoded protein: CSVKRTGFVSGGYTF.

V usage is TRBV18 and J usage is TRBJ2-1; 8 bases map to TRBD1. CDR1 and CDR2 from the germline V gene are KGHSH and LQKENI. V was clipped by 7 bases and J by 7 bases; unmatched bases: 12. The CDR3 loop spans 15 amino acids. CDR3 amino acids: CASFTTTRQGNEQFF. The CDR3 region has the DNA TGTGCCAGCTTCACCACTACGAGACAGGGGAATGAGCAGTTCTTC.

Here the CDR3 reads CASSLESSGGADTQYF. CDR3 in DNA: TGTGCCAGCAGCTTAGAGAGTAGCGGGGGTGCAGATACGCAGTATTTT. The chain recombines TRBV7-2 with TRBJ2-3, with TRBD2 identical over 9 bases. Trimming at V came to 1 base and at J to 4 bases, leaving 6 bases not matched to a gene. Looked up from germline, CDR1 is SGHTA and CDR2 is FQGNSA. The CDR3 has 16 amino acids.

The rearrangement uses TRBV5-5 and TRBJ1-1; D remains ambiguous. Trimming took off 4 bases at V and 1 base at J, with 11 bases between the two ends. Germline V gene data show CDR1 as SGHKS and CDR2 as YYEKEE (reference sequence). The CDR3 contains 14 residues. CDR3 bases: TGTGCCAGCAGCGTGGCAGCGCCGAACACTGAAGCTTTCTTT. Protein: CASSVAAPNTEAFF.

The chain recombines TRBV6-5 with TRBJ1-1; D may be TRBD1 (5 bases). This CDR3 is built from 13 residues. Trimming stripped 6 bases from V and 0 bases from J, with 8 bases between. Per germline, CDR1 MNHEY and CDR2 SVGAGI. The CDR3, as DNA: TGTGCCAGCAGCAGCAGGGTGAACACTGAAGCTTTCTTT. It specifies CASSSRVNTEAFF.

V gene TRBV9 combines with J gene TRBJ1-2; the D gene is possibly TRBD1 (6 bases). Trimming took off 1 base at V and 4 bases at J, with 17 bases between the two ends. Germline V gene data show CDR1 as SGDLS and CDR2 as YYNGEE. The CDR3 totals 16 residues. For the CDR3, the DNA is TGTGCCAGCAGCGTAAGGAGCAGGGGTTCACTCTATGGCTACACCTTC. This translates into CASSVRSRGSLYGYTF.

The rearrangement uses TRBV6-1 and TRBJ2-7, with 10 bases aligning to TRBD1. The CDR3 runs 14 residues. The J segment lost 12 bases and the V segment lost 1 base, leaving 9 bases of the junction unmatched. The V gene's germline CDR1 is MNHNS and CDR2 SASEGT. The CDR3: CASSEGTGGIRRYF. CDR3 nucleotide sequence: TGTGCCAGCAGTGAAGGGACAGGGGGGATAAGACGGTACTTC.

The rearrangement links TRBV5-5 to TRBJ2-2; 7 bases align to TRBD1. J was trimmed by 1 base and V by 4 bases; bases with no gene match: 7. Germline V gene data show CDR1 as SGHKS and CDR2 as YYEKEE (reference sequence). The CDR3 has 16 amino acids. In nucleotides, the CDR3 is TGTGCCAGCAGCGAAGGACAGGCAGTGAACACCGGGGAGCTGTTTTTT. It translates to CASSEGQAVNTGELFF.